Included here is one T cell receptor beta chain sequence, with context. This sample is drawn from a study of shared clonotypes between healthy human individuals. Only CD45RO-negative cells positively selected for CCR7 counted as naive CD8 cells, so terminally differentiated effector memory CD45RA+ cells were excluded. Germline loops: CDR1 LGHNA, CDR2 YSLEER. The CDR3 contains 16 residues. After removal of 0 bases from V and 5 bases from J, the junction contained 7 bases not matched to a gene. Produced via immunoSEQ multiplex PCR; TCRdb's table is partial and in-frame only. The sample consists of approximately 2,000,000 clones, over 85% of them appearing once.

Input material: naive CD8+ T cells from PBMCs. This chain joins TRBV4-3 and TRBJ2-3; TRBD2 agrees at 8 bases. The receptor was isolated from a man in his late teens or twenties in good health. Some clones in this sample may be carry-over from other donors' samples. CDR3 in DNA: TGCGCCAGCAGCCAAGACCCTGGGCTAGCGGGAGATACGCAGTATTTT. Residues: CASSQDPGLAGDTQYF.